Listed below are T cell receptor beta chains from one sample, sequenced in a study of spatial heterogeneity in lung cancer. TCRdb reanalysed the 5' RACE reads using MiXCR and keeps one entry per CDR3 protein. The sample records about 1,600 distinct CDR3 sequences, 5% to 6% being singletons. The sample in question was normal lung tissue next to the tumor, obtained at surgery. These receptors all come from a female donor with early-stage non-small cell lung cancer. Each CDR3 is given with its conserved first and last residue. The D gene is left open where the match is weak. Clone size is shown for a subset of rows, as once, few, many or a class of expanded clone.

-	TRBJ1-4	many	TRBV18	CASSPRRGTNEKLFF	TGTGCCAGCTCACCACGCAGGGGAACTAATGAAAAACTGTTTTTT
-	TRBJ2-5	medium-sized	TRBV3-1	CASSTTGTQYF	TGTGCCAGCAGCACCACCGGGACCCAGTACTTC
TRBD2	TRBJ2-5	medium-sized	TRBV5-1	CASSLGMTSGGPQETQYF	TGCGCCAGCAGCTTGGGGATGACTAGCGGGGGTCCCCAAGAGACCCAGTACTTC
TRBD1	TRBJ2-3	-	TRBV19	CASSNWGTGGDAQYF	TGTGCCAGTAGTAACTGGGGGACAGGCGGCGATGCGCAGTATTTT
-	TRBJ1-1	medium-sized	TRBV24-1	CATSDGVGAFF	TGTGCCACCAGTGATGGGGTAGGGGCTTTCTTT
TRBD1	TRBJ1-6	large	TRBV18	CASSPTKTGYNSPLHF	TGTGCCAGCTCACCGACTAAGACAGGGTATAATTCACCCCTCCACTTT
-	TRBJ1-1	medium-sized	TRBV21-1	CASIPTGAYTEAFF	TGTGCCAGCATCCCAACCGGGGCTTACACTGAAGCTTTCTTT
-	TRBJ2-1	large	TRBV11-2	CASSLSNEQFF	TGTGCCAGCAGCTTAAGCAATGAGCAGTTCTTC
TRBD1	TRBJ1-6	medium-sized	TRBV20-1	CSALRPGQGPMWRNSPLHF	TGCAGTGCTTTAAGACCGGGACAGGGGCCGATGTGGAGGAATTCACCCCTCCACTTT
TRBD1	TRBJ1-5	medium-sized	TRBV19	CASMTDRADPYGNQPQHF	TGTGCCAGCATGACGGACAGGGCGGACCCTTATGGCAATCAGCCCCAGCATTTT
-	TRBJ2-7	medium-sized	TRBV6-1	CASSRPGEQYF	TGTGCCAGCAGTCGGCCCGGCGAGCAGTACTTC
TRBD2	TRBJ2-1	many	TRBV7-8	CASSQIGTSGGAYNEQFF	TGTGCCAGCAGCCAAATAGGGACTAGCGGGGGGGCCTACAATGAGCAGTTCTTC
-	TRBJ1-2	medium-sized	TRBV4-1	CASSQALAGRNGYTF	TGCGCCAGCAGCCAAGCTCTGGCAGGTCGGAATGGCTACACCTTC
-	TRBJ1-1	large	TRBV7-9	CASSLNTGYTEAFF	TGTGCCAGCAGCCTGAACACAGGGTACACTGAAGCTTTCTTT
TRBD1	TRBJ1-1	large	TRBV6-1	CASHPDRGRGGTEAFF	TGTGCCTCCCACCCCGACAGGGGGCGCGGGGGCACTGAAGCTTTCTTT
TRBD1	TRBJ1-1	many	TRBV6-2/TRBV6-3	CASNIQGSTEAFF	TGTGCCAGCAATATACAGGGGAGCACTGAAGCTTTCTTT
TRBD2	TRBJ2-3	medium-sized	TRBV6-5	CATNPGGGPADTQYF	TGTGCCACGAACCCCGGGGGGGGGCCCGCAGATACGCAGTATTTT
-	TRBJ2-7	medium-sized	TRBV9	CASSAQQNYEQYF	TGTGCCAGCAGCGCGCAACAGAATTACGAGCAGTACTTC
-	TRBJ2-3	few	TRBV20-1	CSALPPGPRADTQYF	TGCAGTGCTCTACCACCGGGCCCGCGGGCAGATACGCAGTATTTT
TRBD1	TRBJ2-6	large	TRBV10-3	CAISAGTANSGANVLTF	TGTGCCATCAGTGCTGGGACAGCAAATTCTGGGGCCAACGTCCTGACTTTC
-	TRBJ2-5	medium-sized	TRBV7-9	CAIETQYF	TGTGCCATAGAGACCCAGTACTTC
-	TRBJ1-3	medium-sized	TRBV11-1	CASSLLVVSLSRAENTIYF	TGTGCCAGCAGCCTCTTGGTAGTATCATTATCCCGAGCGGAGAACACCATATATTTT
-	TRBJ1-5	medium-sized	TRBV7-2	CASSLMGTGRNQPQHF	TGTGCCAGCAGCCTCATGGGTACAGGGAGGAATCAGCCCCAGCATTTT
TRBD2	TRBJ2-1	few	TRBV20-1	CSAAGTTNEQFF	TGCAGTGCTGCAGGGACTACCAATGAGCAGTTCTTC